The clone carrying this T cell receptor beta chain was counted many times. The entry originates in a study of human T cells and chemical hapten exposure. Study at large: Skin of the upper inner arm, approximately 2 cm by approximately 2 cm, received 2% DPC for sensitization.

The V end lost 2 bases, the J end lost 5 bases, and 8 bases lay between the germline ends. The CDR3 contains 12 residues. Germline CDR1 SQVTM, CDR2 ANQGSEA. Library preparation tagged each individual cDNA molecule with a unique molecular identifier. Using its own MiXCR run on the RACE reads, TCRdb lists one record per CDR3 protein. The sample contains roughly 60,000 distinct CDR3 sequences, approximately 6.7% of which appear only once. The time point was: pre-sensitization, week 0. Treatment reported: therapeutic diphenylcyclopropenone sensitization with weekly scalp DPC. Sequencing used whole blood, obtained in connection with sensitization to the hapten diphenylcyclopropenone (DPC). The clonotype originates from a woman in her 30s with alopecia areata. Some clones in this sample may be carry-over from other donors' samples. The rearrangement joins TRBV29-1 to TRBJ2-3; D gene uncertain. The CDR3 is CSVEKVGDTQYF. DNA of the CDR3: TGCAGCGTTGAAAAGGTGGGAGATACGCAGTATTTT.